This paragraph covers one T cell receptor beta chain sequence. Its antigen is unidentified. This sample is drawn from a study of cytomegalovirus exposure and HLA in healthy donors. Study-wide results and limits: The study designated over 150 TCR beta chains cytomegalovirus-associated. Among TCR sequences, most were rare, though some public TCRs appeared in many donors.

Using immunoSEQ multiplex PCR, the repertoire was profiled, and TCRdb retains in-frame clones only, with some absent. The sample shows 150,000 to 170,000 clones, about 86% of them seen only once. After removal of 5 bases from V and 4 bases from J, the junction contained 9 bases not matched to a gene. Germline V lookup: CDR1 LNHNV, CDR2 YYDKDF (reference sequence). The CDR3 has 16 amino acids. Sequencing was carried out using PBMCs. The receptor comes from a man younger than 35 in good health and CMV-seropositive. The chain carries TRBV15 and TRBJ2-1; 9 nucleotides match TRBD2. This CDR3 reads CATSPGASGDYNEQFF. CDR3 nucleotides: TGTGCCACCAGCCCTGGGGCTAGCGGGGATTACAATGAGCAGTTCTTC.